This T cell receptor beta chain derives from a study of cytomegalovirus exposure and HLA in healthy donors. Study results and limitations: Most TCR sequences were uncommon, yet certain public TCRs appeared in many donors. The Asian-associated ancestry cluster reportedly had fewer N-insertions than the approximately 670-donor mean in a later analysis.

As regards this clone: Its antigen remains unidentified.

The CDR3 extends over 15 amino acids. The V gene's germline CDR1 is MNHEY and CDR2 SMNVEV (reference sequence). After removal of 8 bases from V and 1 base from J, the junction contained 6 bases not matched to a gene. The PCR employed 60 Vbeta primers together with 13 Jbeta primers. Produced via immunoSEQ multiplex PCR; TCRdb's table is partial and in-frame only. The sample yields over 95,000 clones, about 80% seen once. Donors likely had unrecorded immune exposures despite being nominally healthy when sampled. The V call is TRBV27, the J call TRBJ2-2, with 8 bases that match TRBD1. The specimen was PBMCs. The sequence was obtained from a human donor in good health. DNA for the CDR3: TGTGCCAGCGGAACCGGGACAGGGAACACCGGGGAGCTGTTTTTT. Amino acid sequence: CASGTGTGNTGELFF.